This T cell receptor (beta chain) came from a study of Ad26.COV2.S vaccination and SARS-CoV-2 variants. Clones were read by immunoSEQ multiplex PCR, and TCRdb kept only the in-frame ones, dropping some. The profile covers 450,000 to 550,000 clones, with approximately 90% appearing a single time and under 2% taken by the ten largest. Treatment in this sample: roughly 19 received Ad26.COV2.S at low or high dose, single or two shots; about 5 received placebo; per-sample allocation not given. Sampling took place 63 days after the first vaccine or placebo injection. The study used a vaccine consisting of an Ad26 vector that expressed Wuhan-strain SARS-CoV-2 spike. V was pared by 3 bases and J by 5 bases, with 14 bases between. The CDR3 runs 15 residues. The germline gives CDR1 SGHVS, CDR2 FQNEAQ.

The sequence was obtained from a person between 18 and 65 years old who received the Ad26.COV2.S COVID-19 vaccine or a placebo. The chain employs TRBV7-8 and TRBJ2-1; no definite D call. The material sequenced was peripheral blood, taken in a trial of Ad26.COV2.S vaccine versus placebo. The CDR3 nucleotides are TGTGCCAGCAGCTTCGCCCGGACCCCCGACAATGAGCAGTTCTTC. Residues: CASSFARTPDNEQFF.